This T cell receptor (beta chain) was sequenced in a study of blood T cell repertoires in COVID-19. As processed by the authors: Nucleated cell counts were estimated from reference gene primer amplification. Profiled with immunoSEQ multiplex PCR; TCRdb holds only in-frame clones, not every one. V, J and clone size reflect that table, while D and trimming were determined from the DNA. The data show 150,000 to 200,000 clones, 80% seen once. Source material: PBMCs or T cells enriched from blood (not recorded which). The clonotype originates from a woman aged 55-75 years who had recovered from COVID-19.

The CDR3 coding sequence is TGTGCCAGCAGCCAAGGAGCGGGGGGGCCCGACAATGAGCAGTTCTTC. Its translation is CASSQGAGGPDNEQFF. This chain joins TRBV3-1 (or the pseudogene TRBV3-2) and TRBJ2-1; TRBD2 aligns across 10 bases. CDR1 and CDR2 (germline): LGHDT, YNNKEL (reference sequence). Unmatched junction bases numbered 5, after V lost 1 base and J lost 5 bases. The CDR3 contains 16 residues.